This TCR beta chain was sequenced for a study of shared clonotypes between healthy human individuals (dated by TCRdb to 2020 to 2022). Looking at the study overall: A few men and a couple of women, aged 18 to 49 years, made up the cohort. For each donor, CD4 naive and CD4 memory were each run on three plates, CD8 naive on two plates, and CD8 memory on one plate. To estimate repertoire size and how much clonotypes are shared between individuals, the study performed deep sequencing of blood TCR repertoires from about five healthy adults. Libraries were prepared and TCR repertoires were sequenced by different laboratories using diverse techniques, in order to increase sequencing depth and limit assay-specific biases. Per donor, leukapheresis produced somewhere between about 0.8 and 9 billion PBMCs. The paper as a whole reports these results and caveats: Sampling was restricted to blood, and TCR repertoires in tissues likely differ from the TCR repertoires found in blood. Estimated clonotype richness was generally larger for naive than for memory subsets. Even with the large sequencing depth, rarefaction of the sorted-subset datasets indicated that sequencing was incomplete. When a few donors were compared, the shared fraction of clonotypes was approximately 5% for naive CD4, roughly 3.4% for naive CD8, about 2.5% for memory CD4, and 0.35% to 0.4% for memory CD8. Pairwise subsampling indicated that sequencing depth was expected to affect the degree of clonotype sharing among donors. Because the study included a small number of donors, the genetic and exposure-history diversity represented was limited. Compared with non-shared clonotypes, clonotypes shared by all four sorted-subset donors had higher generation probabilities.

In regard to this clone: Its target antigen remains unknown. No much larger clone is present one base from it, and per-base qualities are unavailable.

From its cysteine to its phenylalanine, the CDR3 spans 13 amino acids. The retained sequence is limited to the CDR3, 39 bases, with the frame set at the first base. Between the V and J ends, shortened by 4 bases and 2 bases respectively, the junction contains 8 bases. The germline V gene supplies CDR1 SGHDT and CDR2 YYEEEE. Donors were healthy HIV-negative adults with no recently reported acute infections or vaccinations. Every donor was a Caucasian adult living in Nashville, Tennessee, USA. CD4+ T cells were enriched through magnetic negative selection, after which naive cells were positively selected on CD45RA and the remaining negative fraction served as the memory subset. After blood collection by leukapheresis, PBMCs were isolated using Ficoll-Histopaque density gradient centrifugation and then cryopreserved in the vapor phase of liquid nitrogen. Analytical flow cytometry was used to check the purity and quantity of each magnetically sorted T cell population. From each sorted fraction, genomic DNA was isolated and quantified by UV absorbance on a Nanodrop 2000c.

Using the deep immunoSEQ assay, multiplex PCR amplified TCR CDR3 regions from genomic DNA. Extracted genomic DNA from each cell subset was spread evenly across all wells of several immunoSEQ 96-well plates, with each plate serving as a replicate. Each replicate PCR for sorted subsets received about 210 ng genomic DNA, equal to roughly 33,000 T cell genomes. The purified libraries were quantified using a Qubit 3.0 fluorometer, sized with a Bioanalyzer 2100, and then quantified again using the KAPA Library Quantification kit. Each immunoSEQ 96-well plate was sequenced on its own single-read 150-cycle Illumina NextSeq 550 flow cell. The paper's data handling went like this. Because only junctional sequences without quality scores were contained in the immunoSEQ output, filtering matching that applied to full-length reads could not be performed. Sequences were annotated with PyIR, a Python wrapper for IgBLAST v1.9, and V/J genes and CDR3 were assigned using IMGT germline references. Reads were removed for weak V/J assignments (E-value above 1e-6), missing CDR3, stop codons, out-of-frame junctions, or ambiguous translated residues. V3J clonotypes were defined as sequences sharing an identical inferred V gene, J gene, and CDR3 amino acid sequence. To compute the percentage overlap between repertoires, the number of shared unique clonotypes was divided by the size of the smaller repertoire. RTK rarefaction, the Chao1 estimator, and Recon v2.1 estimates of unobserved clonotypes were used to assess repertoire richness. Generation probabilities for all TCRbeta clonotypes obtained by the gDNA method from a handful of donors were computed using OLGA. TCRdb carries this immuneACCESS record with in-frame sequences only. Its versions omit some clonotypes, under half of them owing to an unresolved V gene in the studies checked, with the rest unexplained. The DNA gave D and trimming, while V, J and clone size come from that table. Counted in this sample were under 650,000 clones; roughly 95% of them appeared once. The biggest ten clones account for 0.06% of the sample.

This sequence uses TRBV5-6 and TRBJ2-3; the D region is possibly TRBD1 or TRBD2, each matching across 5 bases. Sequenced: naive CD4+ T cells sorted from blood. The sample's cell subset or site label, decoded: CD45RA+ positively selected. The source of this sequence is a woman in her 30s in good health. Read as DNA, the sequence is TGTGCCAGCAGCGAGGGGAACACAGATACGCAGTATTTT. Protein translation: CASSEGNTDTQYF.